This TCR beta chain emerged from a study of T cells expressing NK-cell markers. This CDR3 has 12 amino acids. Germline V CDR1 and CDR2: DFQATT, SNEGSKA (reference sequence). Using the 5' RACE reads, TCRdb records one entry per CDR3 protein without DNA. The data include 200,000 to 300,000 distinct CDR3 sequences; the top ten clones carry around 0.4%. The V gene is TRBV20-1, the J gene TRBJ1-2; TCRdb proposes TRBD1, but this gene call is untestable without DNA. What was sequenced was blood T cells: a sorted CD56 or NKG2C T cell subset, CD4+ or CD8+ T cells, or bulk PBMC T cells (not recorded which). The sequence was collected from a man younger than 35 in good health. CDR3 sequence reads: CSANQGAQGYTF.